These T cell receptor beta chains were read from a single sample in a study of T cells expressing NK-cell markers. With the 5' RACE reads reprocessed, TCRdb shows one record per CDR3 protein and no DNA. This sample's table has a few hundred thousand distinct CDR3 sequences. Sequenced material: blood T cells: a sorted CD56 or NKG2C T cell subset, CD4+ or CD8+ T cells, or bulk PBMC T cells (not recorded which). The receptors were sampled from a woman in her 50s in good health. CDR3s include the opening cysteine and the closing phenylalanine or tryptophan.

TRBV5-6	TRBJ2-7	15	CASSYGLGVSYEQYF
TRBV18	TRBJ1-3	14	CASSPRQGVNTIYF
TRBV3-1	TRBJ2-5	15	CASSQDRGPTETQYF
TRBV12-3/TRBV12-4	TRBJ2-5	14	CASSPTEGRETQYF
TRBV20-1	TRBJ2-3	16	CSAGPPSGSGTDTQYF
TRBV20-1	TRBJ1-1	13	CSARDPLRGEAFF
TRBV5-1	TRBJ2-5	15	CASSQSGTIQETQYF
TRBV5-1	TRBJ2-5	16	CASSLVFGGAQETQYF
TRBV11-3	TRBJ2-1	14	CASRDRGQYNEQFF
TRBV20-1	TRBJ1-5	13	CSAIDRGGQPQHF
TRBV12-3/TRBV12-4	TRBJ2-1	15	CASSLEDSVYNEQFF
TRBV6-1	TRBJ1-5	17	CASTGQGIALANQPQHF
TRBV30	TRBJ2-3	13	CAWTAGAPDTQYF
TRBV14	TRBJ2-3	17	CASSQGIGLAATDTQYF
TRBV19	TRBJ1-1	15	CASSRVRTGGFVAFF
TRBV29-1	TRBJ2-4	18	CSVLTRTGEIRTKNIQYF
TRBV5-1	TRBJ1-6	15	CASSSGQGAGSPLHF
TRBV6-5	TRBJ2-5	15	CASSYGAGGVETQYF
TRBV5-1	TRBJ2-5	13	CASSALSRETQYF
TRBV5-4	TRBJ2-1	13	CASSAPTNNEQFF
TRBV10-3	TRBJ2-7	16	CAISGISGDPSYEQYF
TRBV19	TRBJ1-2	13	CASNLGQVYGYTF
TRBV29-1	TRBJ1-2	13	CSVDRGRNYGYTF
TRBV27	TRBJ2-3	16	CASRGSGGTGADTQYF
TRBV6-1	TRBJ2-7	15	CASNPTGRTAYEQYF
TRBV12-3/TRBV12-4	TRBJ1-3	17	CASSLGSGLSSGNTIYF
TRBV6-6	TRBJ2-7	15	CASSRRASGGYEQYF